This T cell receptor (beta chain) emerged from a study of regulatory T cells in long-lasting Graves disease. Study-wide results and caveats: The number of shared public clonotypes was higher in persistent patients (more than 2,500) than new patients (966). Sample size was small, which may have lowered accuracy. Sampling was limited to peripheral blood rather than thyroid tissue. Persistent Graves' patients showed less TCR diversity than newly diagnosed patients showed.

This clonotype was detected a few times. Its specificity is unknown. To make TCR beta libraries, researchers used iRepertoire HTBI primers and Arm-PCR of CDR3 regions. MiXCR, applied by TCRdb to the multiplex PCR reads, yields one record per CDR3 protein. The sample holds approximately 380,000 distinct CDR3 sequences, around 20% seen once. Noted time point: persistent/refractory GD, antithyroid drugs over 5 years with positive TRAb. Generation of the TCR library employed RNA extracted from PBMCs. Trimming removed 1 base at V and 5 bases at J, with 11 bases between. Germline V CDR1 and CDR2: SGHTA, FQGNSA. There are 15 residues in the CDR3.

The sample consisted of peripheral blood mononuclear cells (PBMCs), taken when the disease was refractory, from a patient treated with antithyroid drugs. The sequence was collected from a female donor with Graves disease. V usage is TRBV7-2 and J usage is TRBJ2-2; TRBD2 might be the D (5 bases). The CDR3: CASSLDSGRTGELFF. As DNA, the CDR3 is TGTGCCAGCAGCTTAGATTCGGGAAGGACCGGGGAGCTGTTTTTT.